Listed below are T cell receptor beta chains from one sample, sequenced in a study of identical twins. A single record per CDR3 protein comes from TCRdb applying MiXCR to the 5' RACE reads. The data hold about 690,000 distinct CDR3 sequences, with 6% to 6.5% observed a single time. The specimen was naive T cells sorted from blood. Source of these receptors: a young man in good health. Each CDR3 is given with its conserved first and last residue. Each record gives: D gene, clone size, J gene, CDR3 length, V gene, CDR3 protein, CDR3 DNA. D genes are given only for firm matches. Clone size is given for some rows only: seen once, a few or many times, or a class if the clone is expanded.

.	many	TRBJ1-5	12	TRBV20-1	CSARPHRAGSHF	TGCAGTGCTAGACCCCATCGCGCAGGGAGTCATTTT
TRBD1	.	TRBJ1-5	13	TRBV29-1	CSTRTGKNQPQHF	TGCAGCACCCGGACAGGGAAAAATCAGCCCCAGCATTTT
.	many	TRBJ2-5	13	TRBV20-1	CSATSGEMETQYF	TGCAGTGCTACCTCCGGGGAGATGGAGACCCAGTACTTC
.	many	TRBJ1-2	14	TRBV9	CASSDGGVSHGYTF	TGTGCCAGCAGCGACGGGGGGGTATCCCACGGCTACACCTTC
.	few	TRBJ2-6	15	TRBV20-1	CSASVWVPGANVLTF	TGCAGTGCTAGCGTCTGGGTCCCTGGGGCCAACGTCCTGACTTTC
TRBD1	few	TRBJ1-1	14	TRBV27	CASSLGQGAPEAFF	TGTGCCAGCAGTTTGGGGCAGGGGGCCCCTGAAGCTTTCTTT
TRBD1	many	TRBJ2-1	16	TRBV9	CASSATHRGEHNEQFF	TGTGCCAGCAGCGCGACCCACAGGGGTGAGCACAATGAGCAGTTCTTC
.	few	TRBJ2-1	14	TRBV5-1	CASSPSAVANEQFF	TGCGCCAGCAGCCCAAGCGCGGTCGCGAATGAGCAGTTCTTC
TRBD2	many	TRBJ2-1	17	TRBV12-3/TRBV12-4	CASSLDRGLAVYNEQFF	TGTGCCAGCAGTTTAGATCGCGGACTAGCGGTCTACAATGAGCAGTTCTTC
.	.	TRBJ2-5	14	TRBV5-1	CASSFGGARETQYF	TGCGCCAGCAGCTTCGGTGGGGCGCGAGAGACCCAGTACTTC
TRBD2	many	TRBJ2-1	16	TRBV6-1	CASSPPTSGRATEQFF	TGTGCCAGCAGCCCCCCTACTAGCGGGAGGGCCACTGAGCAGTTCTTC
TRBD2	few	TRBJ2-3	16	TRBV4-3	CASSLAGRASTDTQYF	TGCGCCAGCAGCTTAGCGGGGAGGGCTAGCACAGATACGCAGTATTTT
.	few	TRBJ2-3	17	TRBV7-2	CASSLVRAGVFADTQYF	TGTGCCAGCAGCTTAGTTCGTGCTGGGGTGTTTGCAGATACGCAGTATTTT
TRBD1	many	TRBJ1-1	15	TRBV29-1	CSVSGTGGLNTEAFF	TGCAGCGTTTCTGGGACAGGGGGCCTGAACACTGAAGCTTTCTTT
TRBD2	few	TRBJ2-1	16	TRBV25-1	CASSGGLAGPFNEQFF	TGTGCCAGCAGTGGGGGACTAGCGGGGCCCTTCAATGAGCAGTTCTTC
.	.	TRBJ2-2	13	TRBV20-1	CSASGGNTGELFF	TGCAGTGCTAGTGGGGGGAACACCGGGGAGCTGTTTTTT
TRBD2	.	TRBJ2-1	16	TRBV20-1	CSASALARSSYNEQFF	TGCAGTGCTAGTGCACTAGCGAGAAGCTCCTACAATGAGCAGTTCTTC
TRBD1	many	TRBJ2-3	13	TRBV12-3/TRBV12-4	CASSDNRGRIEYF	TGTGCCAGCAGTGATAACAGGGGGAGAATCGAGTATTTT
.	many	TRBJ2-1	16	TRBV5-8	CASRTTGQNFYNEQFF	TGTGCCAGCAGGACTACCGGACAGAACTTTTACAATGAGCAGTTCTTC
TRBD2	.	TRBJ2-2	15	TRBV20-1	CSARAGGANTGELFF	TGCAGTGCTAGGGCGGGAGGGGCGAACACCGGGGAGCTGTTTTTT
.	few	TRBJ1-1	16	TRBV11-2	CASSLAHLGGDTEAFF	TGTGCCAGCAGCTTAGCCCATTTAGGGGGTGACACTGAAGCTTTCTTT
TRBD2	many	TRBJ2-2	16	TRBV4-3	CASAGLAGAIGGELFF	TGCGCCAGCGCGGGACTAGCGGGAGCGATCGGCGGGGAGCTGTTTTTT
.	few	TRBJ2-2	15	TRBV27	CASSKIPANTGELFF	TGTGCCAGCAGTAAGATACCGGCTAACACCGGGGAGCTGTTTTTT
TRBD1	many	TRBJ2-1	15	TRBV24-1	CATSDTGTGIPEQFF	TGTGCCACCAGTGACACCGGGACAGGGATTCCTGAGCAGTTCTTC